This TCR beta chain was captured in a study of Ad26.COV2.S vaccination and SARS-CoV-2 variants. CDR3 size: 15 residues. Germline CDR1 and CDR2: SEHNR and FQNEAQ (reference sequence). V lost 4 bases, J lost 4 bases, and 16 bases lay in between. Produced via immunoSEQ multiplex PCR; TCRdb's table is partial and in-frame only. The repertoire holds more than 300,000 clones, with about 87% as singletons. The treatment here: 19 received Ad26.COV2.S at low or high dose, single or two shots; 5 received placebo; per-sample allocation not given. Samples analyzed were those drawn on day 63 after the first vaccine or placebo injection.

The V call is TRBV7-9, the J call TRBJ1-1, with D unclear. The sample was peripheral blood, taken in a trial of Ad26.COV2.S vaccine versus placebo. This sequence originates from a person aged 18 to 59 who received the Ad26.COV2.S COVID-19 vaccine or a placebo. The CDR3 region is CASSSSRGIGTEAFF. CDR3 DNA: TGTGCCAGCAGCTCCAGTCGGGGAATCGGCACTGAAGCTTTCTTT.